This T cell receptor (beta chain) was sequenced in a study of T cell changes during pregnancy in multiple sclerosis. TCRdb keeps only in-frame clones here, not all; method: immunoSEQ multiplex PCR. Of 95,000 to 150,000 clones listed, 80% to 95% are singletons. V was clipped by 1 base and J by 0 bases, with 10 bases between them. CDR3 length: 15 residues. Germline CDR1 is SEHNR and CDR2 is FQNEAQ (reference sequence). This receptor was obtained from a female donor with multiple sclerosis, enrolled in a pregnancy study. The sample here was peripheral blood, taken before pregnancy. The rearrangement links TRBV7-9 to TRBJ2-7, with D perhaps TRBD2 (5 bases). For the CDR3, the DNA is TGTGCCAGCAGCTTAGAGGGAGCGGTCTCCTACGAGCAGTACTTC. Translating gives CASSLEGAVSYEQYF.